The next 4 T cell receptor beta chains were all read from a single sample in a study of cytomegalovirus exposure and HLA in healthy donors. The PCR used 60 Vbeta and 13 Jbeta primers. Assay used: immunoSEQ multiplex PCR; TCRdb lists only in-frame clones, some missing. The top ten hold around 7.3% of the sample, which has about 150,000 clones, around 80% seen once. Sequenced material: PBMCs. Receptors originate from a man aged 25 to 45 in good health and CMV-seropositive.

Regarding this clone: One end of the junction varies from germline; a read error may be responsible. The J gene is TRBJ2-1, the V gene TRBV4-3; 8 nucleotides match TRBD1. Germline CDR1 and CDR2: LGHNA and YSLEER. This CDR3 comprises 15 residues. CDR3 sequence (DNA): TGCGCCAGCAGCCAAGATCGGGACAGGTTTAATGAGCGGTTCTTC. Translating it yields CASSQDRDRFNERFF.

The chain recombines TRBV5-4 with TRBJ2-2; 12 bases align to TRBD2. Germline assignment: CDR1 SGHNT and CDR2 YYREEE (reference sequence). This CDR3 is built from 15 residues. The V and J ends lost 1 base and 7 bases, in that order; junction bases with no gene match: 2. CDR3: CASSLLAGGIGELFF. Here the CDR3 DNA reads TGTGCCAGCAGCTTGCTAGCGGGAGGGATCGGGGAGCTGTTTTTT. Full variable domain (missing parts from reference TRBV5-4 and TRBJ2-2): ETGVTQSPTHLIKTRGQQVTLRCSSQSGHNTVSWYQQALGQGPQFIFQYYREEENGRGNFPPRFSGLQFPNYSSELNVNALELDDSALYLCASSLLAGGIGELFFGEGSRLTVL.

This clone was detected a few times. The rearrangement links TRBV27 to TRBJ2-5, with TRBD2 matching over 11 bases. The germline V gene encodes CDR1 MNHEY and CDR2 SMNVEV (reference sequence). Trimming at V came to 4 bases and at J to 2 bases, leaving 6 bases not matched to a gene. The CDR3 is 16 amino acids. CDR3: CASSSLAGAGQETQYF. In DNA, the CDR3 is TGTGCCAGCAGTTCACTAGCGGGAGCGGGGCAAGAGACCCAGTACTTC.

The rearrangement uses TRBV27 and TRBJ1-1; D remains unclear. Germline lookup yields CDR1 MNHEY and CDR2 SMNVEV (reference sequence). The CDR3 spans 13 residues. Trimming removed 7 bases at V and 0 bases at J, with 9 bases between. The CDR3 loop reads CASKPDLNTEAFF. As DNA, the CDR3 is TGTGCCAGCAAGCCCGATCTGAACACTGAAGCTTTCTTT.